The 13 T cell receptor beta chains below come from one sample, sequenced in a study of cytomegalovirus exposure and HLA in healthy donors. The PCR used 60 Vbeta and 13 Jbeta primers. Assay: immunoSEQ multiplex PCR; the TCRdb copy retains only in-frame clones and omits some. The sample has around 110,000 clones; approximately 85% are singletons. Sequences were obtained from PBMCs. Receptor source: a man in his fifties in good health and CMV-seronegative.

The rearrangement joins TRBV5-4 to TRBJ2-5; D perhaps matches TRBD1 (5 bases). CDR1 and CDR2 (germline): SGHNT, YYREEE (reference sequence). The CDR3 is 14 amino acids. V was shortened by 4 bases and J by 1 base, with 11 bases between the two germline ends. CDR3 sequence reads: CASSLGAGQETQYF. The CDR3 DNA reads as TGTGCCAGCAGCCTTGGGGCAGGCCAAGAGACCCAGTACTTC.

This chain uses TRBV1 with TRBJ2-7; TRBD1, the D gene given by the table, was not confirmed from the DNA. TRBV1 is listed as a pseudogene. This CDR3 spans 16 amino acids. For the CDR3, the DNA is TGCACCAGCAGCCAAAGAATGTGGGACAGGGTCTCCGAGCAGTACGTC. Residues: CTSSQRMWDRVSEQYV.

This clone has a handful of counts. The rearrangement joins TRBV2 to TRBJ2-1; TRBD2 agrees at 12 bases. Germline V CDR1 and CDR2: SNHLY, FYNNEI. CDR3 length: 13 amino acids. V trimming: 7 bases; J trimming: 8 bases; junction bases outside the gene matches: 3. CDR3 in amino acids: CASTSGGADEQFF. DNA of the CDR3: TGTGCCAGCACTAGCGGGGGGGCCGATGAGCAGTTCTTC.

The rearrangement uses TRBV18 and TRBJ2-7; no firm D call. Germline CDR1 and CDR2: KGHSH and LQKENI. V lost 3 bases and J lost 5, with 11 bases in between. The CDR3 is made up of 13 amino acids. The DNA of the CDR3 is TGTGCCAGCTCACCCTATGTCTCGGACGAGCAGTACTTC. It specifies CASSPYVSDEQYF. The entire variable domain, with the rest obtained from reference TRBV18 and TRBJ2-7, is as follows: NAGVMQNPRHLVRRRGQEARLRCSPMKGHSHVYWYRQLPEEGLKFMVYLQKENIIDESGMPKERFSAEFPKEGPSILRIQQVVRGDSAAYFCASSPYVSDEQYFGPGTRLTVT.

The gene calls are TRBV2 and TRBJ2-5; D perhaps matches TRBD1 (6 bases). Near its end, the DNA agrees better with TRBJ2-7, so the J call may be wrong. CDR1 is SNHLY and CDR2 is FYNNEI in the germline V gene. The CDR3 spans 13 residues. CDR3 DNA: TGTGCCAGCAAAAACTGGGGGCACTACGAGCAGTACTTC. The encoded protein is CASKNWGHYEQYF.

The V and J genes are TRBV18 and TRBJ1-3; D unclear. V was pared by 2 bases and J by 0 bases, with 5 bases between. In germline, CDR1 is KGHSH, CDR2 LQKENI. This CDR3 spans 14 amino acids. Here the CDR3 reads CASSPSDSGNTIYF. For the CDR3, the DNA is TGTGCCAGCTCACCAAGCGACTCTGGAAACACCATATATTTT.

V gene TRBV11-2 combines with J gene TRBJ1-1, with 7 nucleotides matching TRBD1. This CDR3 region has 14 residues. Germline V gene sequence: CDR1 SGHAT, CDR2 FQNNGV. V shed 5 bases and J 4 bases; nucleotides not matched to a gene: 7. CDR3 residues: CASSIDRVGTEAFF. DNA of the CDR3: TGTGCCAGCAGCATCGACAGGGTGGGCACTGAAGCTTTCTTT.

A few counts support this clone. The chain links TRBV6-4 to TRBJ2-3; 11 nucleotides match TRBD2. The CDR3 consists of 15 residues. The germline CDR1 and CDR2 sequences are MRHNA and SNTAGT. V trimming: 0 bases; J trimming: 4 bases; junction bases outside the gene matches: 0. The CDR3 sequence is CASSDSSGGADTQYF. The CDR3 bases are TGTGCCAGCAGTGACTCTAGCGGGGGGGCAGATACGCAGTATTTT.

J is TRBJ1-6 and V is TRBV5-1; the match to TRBD1 covers 12 bases. There are 18 residues in the CDR3. J was trimmed by 16 bases and V by 0 bases; bases with no gene match: 17. Per germline, CDR1 SGHRS and CDR2 YFSETQ. In nucleotides, the CDR3 is TGCGCCAGCAGCTTGGCCAGAGGGGCCGGGACAGGGGGCGACTATCTCCACTTT. This codes for CASSLARGAGTGGDYLHF.

This clone has just a few counts. The J gene is TRBJ2-5, the V gene TRBV15; no clear D gene. The CDR3 is 13 amino acids. Germline CDR1 reads LNHNV; CDR2 reads YYDKDF (reference sequence). V was cut by 5 bases and J by 4 bases, with 11 bases left in between. This chain's CDR3 is CATSSSLAETQYF. The CDR3 DNA reads TGTGCCACCAGCTCGAGCTTAGCAGAGACCCAGTACTTC. The variable domain in full, completed from reference TRBV15 and TRBJ2-5, reads DAMVIQNPRYQVTQFGKPVTLSCSQTLNHNVMYWYQQKSSQAPKLLFHYYDKDFNNEADTPDNFQSRRPNTSFCFLDIRSPGLGDTAMYLCATSSSLAETQYFGPGTRLLVL.

The chain has TRBV19 and TRBJ1-2; TRBD1 agrees at 7 bases. The CDR3 is 16 amino acids. Germline lookup yields CDR1 LNHDA and CDR2 SQIVND (reference sequence). V was clipped by 3 bases and J by 2 bases; unmatched bases: 9. The CDR3 DNA reads TGTGCCAGTAGTATCGTAGGATACAGGGGAAACTATGGCTACACCTTC. This encodes CASSIVGYRGNYGYTF.

The J gene is TRBJ2-3, the V gene TRBV7-2; 8 bases are shared with TRBD2. From germline, CDR1 is SGHTA and CDR2 FQGNSA. The CDR3 has 16 residues. The V segment lost 2 bases and the J segment 2 bases; nucleotides outside the gene matches: 6. CDR3 bases: TGTGCCAGCAGCTTACGTCGGGGGGGGATCACAGATACGCAGTATTTT. Amino acid sequence: CASSLRRGGITDTQYF. Looking up the rest from reference TRBV7-2 and TRBJ2-3 gives the full variable domain: GAGVSQSPSNKVTEKGKDVELRCDPISGHTALYWYRQSLGQGLEFLIYFQGNSAPDKSGLPSDRFSAERTGGSVSTLTIQRTQQEDSAVYLCASSLRRGGITDTQYFGPGTRLTVL.

J is TRBJ2-1 and V is TRBV10-2, with 7 bases identical to TRBD1. V was pared by 4 bases and J by 1 base, with 7 bases of the junction left unmatched. The CDR3 totals 16 residues. Germline CDR1 reads WSHSY; CDR2 reads SAAADI. CDR3 sequence: CASSGTDRESYNEQFF. CDR3 DNA: TGCGCCAGCAGTGGGACCGACAGGGAATCCTACAATGAGCAGTTCTTC.